This record concerns one T cell receptor (beta chain) sequence. Its target is not known. The data originate from a study of CXCR3-negative and CXCR3-positive naive CD8 T cells. The overall study: Each library held about 1.5 +/- 0.3 million TRB reads, roughly 150 million in total. Study-wide findings and caveats: Naive CXCR3-positive cells had TRB CDR3s more hydrophobic than those of CXCR3-negative naive cells. Researchers report CXCR3 expression partially decreased after cryopreservation, with fresh PBMCs used in most assays. Much lower diversity was found in memory CD8+ cells, while both naive subsets had comparably high diversity.

CDR1 and CDR2 (germline): MNHEY, SVGEGT. This CDR3 has 15 amino acids. Researchers prepared the TRB cDNA libraries using 5' RACE with UMI labels. Reprocessing the 5' RACE reads, TCRdb reports a single entry for every CDR3 protein and omits DNA. The sample totals more than 50,000 distinct CDR3 sequences. The receptor was isolated from a human donor in good health. Some clones in this sample may be carry-over from other donors' samples. The chain joins TRBV6-2 or TRBV6-3 to TRBJ2-7; TCRdb designates TRBD2, a call that cannot be tested without DNA. Material for sequencing was naive CXCR3- CD8+ T cells from blood. Subset reported: CD45RO-CCR7+CD27+CD95- naive CD8+ T cells lacking CXCR3 (TNR3-). CDR3 loop: CASRPVGGGSYEQYF.